The 30 T cell receptor beta chains below all came from one sample that was sequenced in a study of follicular helper T cells after annual influenza vaccination. The data were produced by immunoSEQ multiplex PCR, yet TCRdb's version contains in-frame clones alone and is incomplete. The repertoire holds approximately 4,000 clones, with 82% as singletons. Sample time point: 2014-2015 season, 7 days after vaccination. Sample: CXCR5- memory CD4+ T cells sorted from blood, taken 7 days after influenza vaccination. Receptor source: an adult who received the influenza vaccine.

J is TRBJ1-2 and V is TRBV2; D remains unclear. The CDR3 length is 12 residues. The germline gives CDR1 SNHLY, CDR2 FYNNEI. V was pared by 5 bases and J by 4 bases, with 8 bases between. DNA of the CDR3: TGTGCCAGCAGTCAATCCGGCTATGGCTACACCTTC. It translates to CASSQSGYGYTF.

The chain is built from TRBV7-2 and TRBJ2-7, with 7 bases aligning to TRBD2. The germline CDR1 and CDR2 sequences are SGHTA and FQGNSA. The CDR3 length is 13 residues. The V segment lost 0 bases and the J segment 6 bases; nucleotides outside the gene matches: 2. The CDR3 is CASSLAGGFEQYF. The CDR3 DNA is TGTGCCAGCAGCTTAGCGGGGGGGTTCGAGCAGTACTTC.

V and J are TRBV5-4 and TRBJ2-1, with 7 nucleotides matching TRBD2. CDR1 is SGHNT, CDR2 YYREEE, per germline (reference sequence). The CDR3 totals 14 residues. With 4 bases clipped from V and 10 bases from J, the junction kept 11 bases outside the gene matches. The CDR3 bases are TGTGCCAGCAGCCACGACAGCGGGATGGGGGAGCAGTTCTTC. Translated, it gives CASSHDSGMGEQFF.

The CDR3 DNA is TGTGCCACCGAAGAACAGGGGGCAGGGGAAAAACTGTTTTTT. Its translation is CATEEQGAGEKLFF. The gene calls are TRBV2 and TRBJ1-4; TRBD1 agrees at 9 bases. This CDR3 has 14 residues. Germline CDR1 and CDR2: SNHLY and FYNNEI. J lost 8 bases, V lost 10 bases, and 11 bases had no gene match.

The chain couples TRBV5-1 to TRBJ2-1; unclear D gene. The length of the CDR3 is 14 residues. V was pared by 7 bases and J by 4 bases, with 15 bases between. Germline V lookup: CDR1 SGHRS, CDR2 YFSETQ. CDR3 DNA sequence: TGCGCCAGCTCCCCTGGTCAGGAGTACAATGAGCAGTTCTTC. Protein sequence: CASSPGQEYNEQFF. Supplemented by reference TRBV5-1 and TRBJ2-1, the full variable domain reads KAGVTQTPRYLIKTRGQQVTLSCSPISGHRSVSWYQQTPGQGLQFLFEYFSETQRNKGNFPGRFSGRQFSNSRSEMNVSTLELGDSALYLCASSPGQEYNEQFFGPGTRLTVL.

The V gene is TRBV5-6, the J gene TRBJ1-2; 7 bases match TRBD1. CDR1 is SGHDT and CDR2 is YYEEEE in the germline V gene. The V segment lost 0 bases and the J segment 7 bases; nucleotides outside the gene matches: 3. This CDR3 comprises 13 residues. The CDR3 region is CASSLGGGSGYTF. DNA of the CDR3: TGTGCCAGCAGCTTGGGAGGGGGCTCTGGCTACACCTTC.

The chain employs TRBV6-5 and TRBJ1-2, with TRBD1 matching 10 bases. In germline, CDR1 is MNHEY, CDR2 SVGAGI. The CDR3 extends over 14 amino acids. V dropped 4 bases and J dropped 5; count of bases not matched to a gene: 4. The CDR3 is CASSFGQGVYGYTF. The CDR3 bases are TGTGCCAGCAGTTTCGGACAGGGGGTATATGGCTACACCTTC.

This rearrangement joins TRBV2 to TRBJ2-7; no definite D call. From germline, CDR1 is SNHLY and CDR2 FYNNEI. The CDR3 is 11 residues long. The V gene lost 4 bases and the J gene lost 6 bases, with 7 bases spanning the gap. The CDR3: CASSVKGEQYF. Written as DNA, the CDR3 is TGTGCCAGCAGTGTAAAGGGCGAGCAGTACTTC.

This clone appeared a single time. V gene TRBV4-2 combines with J gene TRBJ1-2; D is possibly TRBD1 (5 bases). Per the germline V gene, CDR1 is LGHNA and CDR2 is YNFKEQ. The CDR3 length is 17 residues. Trimming took off 0 bases at V and 1 base at J, with 15 bases between the two ends. CDR3 sequence (DNA): TGTGCCAGCAGCCAAGACAGCGGGACGCGACTTAACTATGGCTACACCTTC. The encoded protein is CASSQDSGTRLNYGYTF.

The chain recombines TRBV30 with TRBJ1-5, with a tentative D call TRBD1 (5 bases). Trimming pared 3 bases from V and 0 bases from J, leaving 9 bases between. The CDR3 consists of 14 residues. Germline CDR1 and CDR2: GTSNPN and SVGIG (reference sequence). The CDR3 nucleotides read TGTGCCTGGAGCGGGGCTATTAGCAATCAGCCCCAGCATTTT. It codes for CAWSGAISNQPQHF.

This clone was seen a handful of times. The chain is built from TRBV19 and TRBJ2-7; the match to TRBD1 covers 12 bases. Germline V gives CDR1 LNHDA, CDR2 SQIVND (reference sequence). Germline trimming cut 5 bases from V and 6 bases from J; bases unmatched to any gene: 5. CDR3 length equals 14 residues. The CDR3 nucleotides read TGTGCCAGTAGTTCCGGGACAGGGGGCTTCGAGCAGTACTTC. It codes for CASSSGTGGFEQYF. The full variable domain, with the rest looked up from reference TRBV19 and TRBJ2-7, is DGGITQSPKYLFRKEGQNVTLSCEQNLNHDAMYWYRQDPGQGLRLIYYSQIVNDFQKGDIAEGYSVSREKKESFPLTVTSAQKNPTAFYLCASSSGTGGFEQYFGPGTRLTVT.

V is TRBV10-3 and J is TRBJ1-6, with 9 bases aligning to TRBD1. The CDR3 totals 15 residues. The J segment lost 6 bases and the V segment lost 5 bases, leaving 5 bases of the junction unmatched. Germline values: CDR1 ENHRY, CDR2 SYGVKD. The CDR3 loop reads CAISIGTGSNSPLHF. As DNA, the CDR3 is TGTGCCATCAGTATCGGGACAGGGAGTAATTCACCCCTCCACTTT.

The chain carries TRBV5-1 and TRBJ2-7; D unresolved. This CDR3 spans 14 amino acids. CDR1 is SGHRS, CDR2 YFSETQ, per germline. Between the trimmed V and J ends, which lost 0 bases and 4 bases, there was a span of 11 bases. The CDR3 reads CASSLGHAAYEQYF. Written as DNA, the CDR3 is TGCGCCAGCAGCTTGGGGCATGCCGCTTACGAGCAGTACTTC.

Turning to this clone: Germline is not matched at one junction end, which may reflect a read error. The V gene is TRBV30, the J gene TRBJ2-3, with a weak D call TRBD1 (5 bases). The CDR3 has 12 amino acids. The germline CDR1 and CDR2 sequences are GTSNPN and SVGIG (reference sequence). The CDR3 DNA is TGTGCCTGTAGAATGGGGCACAGATACGCAGTATTT. It codes for CACRMGHRYAVF.

This chain connects TRBV6-1 to TRBJ2-1, with 7 bases identical to TRBD1. The germline gives CDR1 MNHNS, CDR2 SASEGT. The V segment lost 5 bases and the J segment 10 bases; nucleotides outside the gene matches: 14. The CDR3 has 15 residues. For the CDR3, the DNA is TGTGCCAGCAGTACTACCCCAGGACAGGCCCGGGAGCAGTTCTTC. Its protein product is CASSTTPGQAREQFF.

In its sample, this clone was seen a few times. The CDR3 bases are TGTGCCAGCAGCTTAGGACAGGGCACGAATTCACCCCTCCACTTT. Its translation is CASSLGQGTNSPLHF. The chain uses TRBV13 and TRBJ1-6; perhaps TRBD1 as D (6 bases). Germline assignment: CDR1 PRHDT and CDR2 FYEKMQ (reference sequence). Trimming removed 0 bases from V and 7 bases from J, with 10 bases in between. The CDR3 spans 15 residues.

The chain recombines TRBV18 with TRBJ1-1; 8 bases fit TRBD1. The CDR3 length is 16 residues. Germline trimming cut 6 bases from V and 0 bases from J; bases unmatched to any gene: 9. Per the germline V gene, CDR1 is KGHSH and CDR2 is LQKENI. The CDR3 protein is CASSLKTGVLNTEAFF. The CDR3 DNA sequence: TGTGCCAGCTCCCTAAAGACAGGGGTACTGAACACTGAAGCTTTCTTT.

As DNA, the CDR3 is TGTGCCAGCAGTTCGGACAGGAACACTGAAGCTTTCTTT. This translates into CASSSDRNTEAFF. The chain uses TRBV2 and TRBJ1-1, with TRBD1 as a possible D gene (6 bases). In germline, CDR1 is SNHLY, CDR2 FYNNEI. The V end was cut by 5 bases, the J end by 1 base, with 8 bases between. This CDR3 region has 13 residues.

The chain uses TRBV11-3 and TRBJ2-1, with 7 nucleotides matching TRBD2. The trim removed 5 bases at V and 6 bases at J, leaving 10 bases unmatched. CDR1 SGHNT and CDR2 YENEEA come from the germline V gene. The CDR3 consists of 15 residues. CDR3 in amino acids: CASSTRTGGLNEQFF. For the CDR3, the DNA is TGTGCCAGCAGCACAAGGACGGGGGGACTCAATGAGCAGTTCTTC.

The gene calls are TRBV27 and TRBJ2-1; TRBD2 aligns across 7 bases. This CDR3 has 14 amino acids. Germline values: CDR1 MNHEY, CDR2 SMNVEV (reference sequence). Germline trimming cut 6 bases from V and 2 bases from J; bases unmatched to any gene: 4. The CDR3 sequence: CASSPSGTYNEQFF. In nucleotides, the CDR3 is TGTGCCAGCAGCCCTAGCGGAACCTACAATGAGCAGTTCTTC.

This chain links TRBV30 with TRBJ1-4; TRBD1 might be the D (6 bases). Trimming took off 5 bases at V and 7 bases at J, with 17 bases between the two ends. Germline V gives CDR1 GTSNPN, CDR2 SVGIG (reference sequence). This CDR3 has 14 amino acids. CDR3 sequence reads: CAWAAGGLREKLFF. The CDR3 bases are TGTGCCTGGGCCGCGGGGGGGCTTCGTGAAAAACTGTTTTTT.

In this sample, this clone turned up a few times. Written as DNA, the CDR3 is TGTGCCAGCAGAGGTCAGGGGGTCGAGCAGTACTTC. Amino acids: CASRGQGVEQYF. This chain joins TRBV4-2 and TRBJ2-7, with 7 bases identical to TRBD1. The CDR3 is made up of 12 amino acids. Per the germline V gene, CDR1 is LGHNA and CDR2 is YNFKEQ. Losses at the gene ends were 6 bases for V and 6 bases for J; bases not matched to a gene: 5.

CDR3 nucleotide sequence: TGTGCCAGCAGCTTAGGGGGGTTCACAGATACGCAGTATTTT. Its protein is CASSLGGFTDTQYF. V is TRBV11-2 and J is TRBJ2-3; D may correspond to TRBD1 or TRBD2 (5 bases each). V dropped 1 base and J dropped 2 bases, with 7 bases sitting between them. The length of the CDR3 is 14 residues. Germline lookup yields CDR1 SGHAT and CDR2 FQNNGV.

The rearrangement uses TRBV6-6 and TRBJ2-1; 7 nucleotides agree with TRBD2. The CDR3 is 14 residues long. Looked up from germline, CDR1 is MNHNY and CDR2 is SVGAGI (reference sequence). Germline trimming cut 2 bases from V and 6 bases from J; bases unmatched to any gene: 4. CDR3 region: CASSYPGLPNEQFF. The DNA for the CDR3 is TGTGCCAGCAGTTACCCGGGACTACCCAATGAGCAGTTCTTC.

The chain carries TRBV18 and TRBJ1-2; no definite D call. Germline V gene sequence: CDR1 KGHSH, CDR2 LQKENI. Trimming cost V 0 bases and J 2 bases, with 7 bases left between them. This CDR3 has 14 residues. CDR3: CASSPPGRNYGYTF. CDR3 nucleotides: TGTGCCAGCTCACCACCGGGTAGAAACTATGGCTACACCTTC.

The gene calls are TRBV6-5 and TRBJ1-1; D not certain. CDR1 and CDR2 from the germline V gene are MNHEY and SVGAGI. The CDR3 contains 14 residues. Trimming removed 2 bases from V and 6 bases from J, with 13 bases in between. The CDR3 here is CASSYEAAGAEAFF. For the CDR3, the DNA is TGTGCCAGCAGTTACGAGGCGGCGGGTGCTGAAGCTTTCTTT.

The chain links TRBV2 to TRBJ2-2; weak D call: TRBD2 (5 bases). With 5 bases removed from V and 3 bases from J, the gap between germline ends came to 13 bases. The CDR3 contains 15 residues. Germline V CDR1 and CDR2: SNHLY, FYNNEI. As DNA, the CDR3 is TGTGCCAGCAGTTTCGCGGGCTTGGACACCGGGGAGCTGTTTTTT. Translating gives CASSFAGLDTGELFF.

The J gene is TRBJ1-1, the V gene TRBV14; D remains unclear. CDR1 and CDR2 from the germline V gene are SGHDN and FVKESK. Trimming stripped 3 bases from V and 5 bases from J, with 13 bases between. The CDR3 contains 14 residues. The CDR3 reads CASSQHRGRTEAFF. CDR3 sequence (DNA): TGTGCCAGCAGCCAGCATCGGGGAAGGACTGAAGCTTTCTTT.

The gene calls are TRBV14 and TRBJ1-2; perhaps TRBD1 as D (6 bases). The CDR3 has 17 amino acids. Germline CDR1 SGHDN, CDR2 FVKESK. Trimming cost V 4 bases and J 3 bases, with 21 bases left between them. The CDR3 sequence: CASSPEDTGMRHYGYTF. The DNA for the CDR3 is TGTGCCAGCAGCCCAGAGGATACAGGGATGCGGCACTATGGCTACACCTTC. Complete variable domain (other parts from reference TRBV14 and TRBJ1-2): EAGVTQFPSHSVIEKGQTVTLRCDPISGHDNLYWYRRVMGKEIKFLLHFVKESKQDESGMPNNRFLAERTGGTYSTLKVQPAELEDSGVYFCASSPEDTGMRHYGYTFGSGTRLTVV.

This clone was counted a single time. V usage is TRBV6-5 and J usage is TRBJ2-3; 9 nucleotides match TRBD2. This CDR3 has 15 amino acids. The V and J ends lost 5 bases and 1 base, in that order; junction bases with no gene match: 4. Germline-derived CDR1 and CDR2 are MNHEY and SVGAGI. The CDR3 here is CASSRTSDRTDTQYF. The CDR3, as DNA: TGTGCCAGCAGTCGGACTAGCGACCGCACAGATACGCAGTATTTT.